Sequencing of this T cell receptor beta chain was carried out in a study of cytomegalovirus exposure and HLA in healthy donors. PCR used 60 Vbeta primers and 13 Jbeta primers. The assay was immunoSEQ multiplex PCR, and TCRdb's table has in-frame clones only and misses some. The table has about 89,000 clones, approximately 72% seen once. Whole-study results and caveats: In a later analysis, HLA-C alleles had the fewest associated TCRs, DRB1 alleles the most.

The V gene lost 3 bases and the J gene lost 0 bases, with 9 bases spanning the gap. CDR1 and CDR2 from the germline V gene are SGDLS and YYNGEE. The CDR3 spans 14 residues. In its sample, this clone was seen a few times. Its antigen remains unknown. V is TRBV9 and J is TRBJ1-1, with TRBD1 as a possible D gene (5 bases). This TCR was sampled from a young man in good health and CMV-seropositive. Material for sequencing was PBMCs. CDR3 sequence reads: CASSATGLNTEAFF. The CDR3 coding sequence is TGTGCCAGCAGCGCCACAGGACTGAACACTGAAGCTTTCTTT.